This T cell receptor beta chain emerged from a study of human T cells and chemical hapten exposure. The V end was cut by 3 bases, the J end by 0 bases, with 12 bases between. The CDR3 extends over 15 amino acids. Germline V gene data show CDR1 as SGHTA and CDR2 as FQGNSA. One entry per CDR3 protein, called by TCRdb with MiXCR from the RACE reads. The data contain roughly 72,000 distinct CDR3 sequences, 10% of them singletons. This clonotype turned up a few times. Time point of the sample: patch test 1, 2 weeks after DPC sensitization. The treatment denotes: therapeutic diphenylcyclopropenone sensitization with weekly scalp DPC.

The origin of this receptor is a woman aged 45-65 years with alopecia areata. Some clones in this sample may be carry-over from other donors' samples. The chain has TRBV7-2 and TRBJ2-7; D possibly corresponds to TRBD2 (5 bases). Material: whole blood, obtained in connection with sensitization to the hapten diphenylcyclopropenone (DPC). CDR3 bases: TGTGCCAGCAGCTTTAGCGCGGTCCGCTCCTACGAGCAGTACTTC. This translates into CASSFSAVRSYEQYF.